This T cell receptor beta chain came from a study of Ad26.COV2.S vaccination and SARS-CoV-2 variants. Produced via immunoSEQ multiplex PCR; TCRdb's table is partial and in-frame only. The sample includes about 480,000 clones, roughly 89% seen only once; the top ten take around 13%. Noted treatment: some 19 received Ad26.COV2.S at low or high dose, single or two shots; 5 received placebo; per-sample allocation not given. Samples were taken on day 63 after the first vaccine or placebo injection. As its vector, the vaccine had Ad26, which expressed Wuhan-strain SARS-CoV-2 spike. The CDR3 covers 12 residues. The V end lost 4 bases, the J end lost 5 bases, and 6 bases lay between the germline ends. Germline CDR1 is MGHDK and CDR2 is SYGVNS.

The receptor was derived from a person between 18 and 59 years old who received the Ad26.COV2.S COVID-19 vaccine or a placebo. Sequenced material: peripheral blood, taken in a trial of Ad26.COV2.S vaccine versus placebo. The V gene is TRBV25-1, the J gene TRBJ1-5; D is uncertain. Written as DNA, the CDR3 is TGTGCCAGCAGTGTGGGCTATCAGCCCCAGCATTTT. Translated, it gives CASSVGYQPQHF.